The clone carrying this T cell receptor (beta chain) was counted a single time. Its antigen is still unknown. This sample is part of a study of beta chain features in type 1 diabetes. Overall study context: Cell yields, age and gender were similar between patients and healthy donors. All samples combined gave roughly 100 million sorted cells for examination.

Sequenced material consisted of expressed TCRB transcripts (all of the isolated RNA was reverse transcribed). Clones were read by immunoSEQ multiplex PCR, and TCRdb kept only the in-frame ones, dropping some. The table includes around 430,000 clones, approximately 31% detected once. Whole-study findings and limits: All four CD4+ subsets from Type 1 diabetes patients carried moderately but significantly shorter TCRB CDR3s. Amplification by PCR could prefer shorter templates, with the same effect in patients and controls.

Germline V gene sequence: CDR1 MNHNS, CDR2 SASEGT. The CDR3 runs 14 residues. V was clipped by 5 bases and J by 1 base, with 9 bases between them. The sequence was obtained from a man younger than 35 in good health. The rearrangement uses TRBV6-1 and TRBJ1-5, with TRBD1 as a possible D gene (6 bases). Sequencing was performed on naive CD4+ T cells from blood. The CDR3 region is CASSNTGSNQPQHF. The CDR3 coding sequence is TGTGCCAGCAGTAACACAGGGAGCAATCAGCCCCAGCATTTT.